This T cell receptor (beta chain) was sequenced in a study of T cells after yellow fever vaccination. Points from the study as a whole: A large majority of primary-vaccination clones showed up again after the booster (approximately 95% CD4, roughly 91% CD8). Repertoires sorted by FACS could include abundant clonotypes that are contaminants from the bulk population.

By 5'RACE template switching, TCR cDNA was produced, with a universal primer site and UMIs added in the process. TCRdb fed the 5' RACE reads into MiXCR, producing one record per CDR3 protein. The sample lists under 500,000 distinct CDR3 sequences; roughly a sixth were seen once. This clonotype was detected ten times or more. No antigen is known for it. This TCR was recovered from a man aged 18 to 30 who received the YFV17D yellow fever vaccine. The sequenced sample was PBMCs, obtained before the yellow fever booster vaccination.

The CDR3 sequence is CASSPLAGGTDTQYF. In DNA form, the CDR3 reads TGTGCCAGCAGTCCTCTAGCGGGGGGCACAGATACGCAGTATTTT. The rearrangement links TRBV12-3 or TRBV12-4 to TRBJ2-3; TRBD2 matches 10 bases. The CDR3 totals 15 residues. After removal of 5 bases from V and 1 base from J, the junction contained 3 bases not matched to a gene.